A selection of T cell receptor beta chains follows, all from one sample in a study of blood T cell repertoires in COVID-19. The protocol was immunoSEQ multiplex PCR, while the TCRdb copy is restricted to in-frame clones and leaves out a portion. The top ten hold 4% to 5% of the sample, which has about 200,000 clones, 85% seen once. The sequenced material came from peripheral blood. Source of these receptors: a woman older than 75 with acute or convalescent COVID-19. CDR3s include the opening cysteine and the closing phenylalanine or tryptophan. D genes are given only for firm matches. Clone sizes are given selectively: once, few, many, or a class where the clone is expanded.

>.|TRBJ1-2|TRBV19|once
TGTGCCAGTAGCATCCTAAGACAGTGGAACTATGGCTACACCTTC
CASSILRQWNYGYTF
>.|TRBJ1-3|TRBV29-1|.
TGCACCGAAGTCAGCTCTGGAAACACCATATATTTT
CTEVSSGNTIYF
>.|TRBJ1-1|TRBV5-6|.
TGTGCCAGCAGCTTGGGACAGGCTGGTTTCTACACTGAAGCTTTCTTT
CASSLGQAGFYTEAFF
>.|TRBJ1-1|TRBV7-9|.
TGTGCCAGCATCTTACCGGGACACAACCAAGCTTTCTTT
CASILPGHNQAFF
>TRBD2|TRBJ2-7|TRBV7-6|few
TGTGCCAGCACTAGCGGAACCTCCTACGAGCAGTACTTC
CASTSGTSYEQYF
>.|TRBJ2-3|TRBV24-1|.
TGTGCCACCAGTCCCGGGGGCTCAGCGGGAAGCTTCATGGATACGCAGTATTTT
CATSPGGSAGSFMDTQYF
>.|TRBJ2-7|TRBV29-1|.
TGCAGCGGGTCCGCAGTTTGCGAGCAGTACTTC
CSGSAVCEQYF
>TRBD1|TRBJ1-5|TRBV3-1/TRBV3-2|.
TGTGCCAGCAGCCAATCGACAGGGGCCAATCAGCCCCAGCATTTT
CASSQSTGANQPQHF
>TRBD1|TRBJ2-7|TRBV5-1|.
TGCGCCAGCAGCTTGGCACAGGGGCTCACCTACGAGCAGTACTTC
CASSLAQGLTYEQYF
>.|TRBJ1-1|TRBV19|.
TGTGCCAGTACCATTTACTTGAACACTGAAGCTTTCTTT
CASTIYLNTEAFF
>.|TRBJ1-6|TRBV25-1|few
TGTGCCAGCAGCAGTTCCAAACAGGCCTATAATTCACCCCTCCACTTT
CASSSSKQAYNSPLHF
>TRBD2|TRBJ2-3|TRBV7-2|.
TGTGCCAGCAGCTTAGGACTAGCACCAGATACGCAGTATTTT
CASSLGLAPDTQYF
>.|TRBJ1-4|TRBV19|.
TGTGCCAGTAGTATTGCAGGGCAGGGCTATGAAAAACTGTTTTTT
CASSIAGQGYEKLFF
>TRBD1|TRBJ1-2|TRBV20-1|.
TGCAGCCTACAGGGGGCGCAAGGCTACACCTTC
CSLQGAQGYTF
>TRBD1|TRBJ2-7|TRBV11-2|few
TGTGCCAGCAGCGCCCAACAGGGGGCAGCTGGGCAGTACTTC
CASSAQQGAAGQYF
>TRBD2|TRBJ2-2|TRBV5-1|.
TGCGCCAGCAGCCCCACCGGGACTAGCGGGAGGCGTACCGGGGAGCTGTTTTTT
CASSPTGTSGRRTGELFF
>.|TRBJ1-1|TRBV25-1|.
TGTGCCAGCAGTCCCCTGGGGCAGGGTGGGAACACTGAAGCTTTCTTT
CASSPLGQGGNTEAFF
>TRBD2|TRBJ2-7|TRBV3-1/TRBV3-2|.
TGTGCCAGCAGCCCCCGAGTAGCGGGAGGGTCGAATGGTGTGCAGTACTTC
CASSPRVAGGSNGVQYF
>.|TRBJ2-3|TRBV14|.
TGTGCCAGCAGCCAAGTGAGCGGGTGGCCAGATACGCAGTATTTT
CASSQVSGWPDTQYF
>.|TRBJ1-4|TRBV7-6|.
TGTGCCAGCAGCTCGATTGGGGGGGCGTATGAAAAACTGTTTTTT
CASSSIGGAYEKLFF
>.|TRBJ1-2|TRBV7-6|once
TGTGCCAGCAGCAAAGATCCGGATGGCTACACCTTC
CASSKDPDGYTF
>.|TRBJ2-7|TRBV7-2|.
TGTGCCAGCAGCCCTTGGGCCACAGGAGCCTACGAGCAGTACTTC
CASSPWATGAYEQYF
>.|TRBJ2-3|TRBV23-1|.
TGCGCCAGCAGTCTCGCACTCACAGATACGCAGTATTTT
CASSLALTDTQYF
>.|TRBJ1-2|TRBV7-9|.
TGTGCCAGCAGCAGGGAGAGGAGGGGCTACACCTTC
CASSRERRGYTF
>.|TRBJ1-1|TRBV3-1/TRBV3-2|few
TGTGCCAGCAGCCAATACGGGATCGTGGCTGAAGCTTTCTTT
CASSQYGIVAEAFF
>.|TRBJ2-3|TRBV27|many
TGTGCCAGCAGCAGGCGGGACCATTTGGATACGCAGTATTTT
CASSRRDHLDTQYF
>TRBD1|TRBJ2-7|TRBV7-9|once
TGTGCCAGCAGCCCGTCGGGGTTGTCGACAGGGGCGGTGTACTTC
CASSPSGLSTGAVYF
>.|TRBJ1-1|TRBV27|once
TGTGCCAGCATCCCCTTGGGGGCCACAAACAGGCCCGGGACTGAAGCTTTCTTT
CASIPLGATNRPGTEAFF
>.|TRBJ2-3|TRBV9|few
TGTGCCAGCAGCTATAGCGGTCGAAGCACAGATACGCAGTATTTT
CASSYSGRSTDTQYF
>.|TRBJ1-2|TRBV30|.
TGTGCCTGGATATTGGACAGTAGCTATGGCTACACCTTC
CAWILDSSYGYTF
>.|TRBJ2-7|TRBV9|.
TGTGCCAGCAGCGAACAGAAGGGAGTGAGGGAGCAGTACTTC
CASSEQKGVREQYF
>.|TRBJ2-7|TRBV11-1|.
TGTGCCAGCAGCATACAGGGATTCTACGAGCAGTACTTC
CASSIQGFYEQYF
>.|TRBJ1-6|TRBV7-3|.
TGTGCCAGCAGCTTAAACCCGGGGTATAATTCACCCCTCCACTTT
CASSLNPGYNSPLHF
>TRBD1|TRBJ2-1|TRBV6-5|once
TGTGCCAGCAGGGCAACAGGGGGCGACTACAATGAGCAGTTCTTC
CASRATGGDYNEQFF